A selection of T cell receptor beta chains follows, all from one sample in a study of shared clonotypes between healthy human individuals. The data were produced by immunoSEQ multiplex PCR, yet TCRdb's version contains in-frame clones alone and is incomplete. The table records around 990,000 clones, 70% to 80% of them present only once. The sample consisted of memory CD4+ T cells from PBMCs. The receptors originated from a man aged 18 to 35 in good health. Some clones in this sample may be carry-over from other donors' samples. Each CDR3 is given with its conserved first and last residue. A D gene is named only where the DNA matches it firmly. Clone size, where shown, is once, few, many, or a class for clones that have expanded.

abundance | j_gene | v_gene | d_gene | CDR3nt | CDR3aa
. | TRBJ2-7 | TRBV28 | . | TGTGCCAGCAGTTTGGCTAGCGCCAACTCCTACGAGCAGTACTTC | CASSLASANSYEQYF
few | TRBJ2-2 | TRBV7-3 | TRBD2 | TGTGCCAGCAGCCCTGGACTAGCGGGAGCCTCCGGGGAGCTGTTTTTT | CASSPGLAGASGELFF
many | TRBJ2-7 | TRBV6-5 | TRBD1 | TGTGCCAGCAGGGACAGGAACTACGAGCAGTACTTC | CASRDRNYEQYF
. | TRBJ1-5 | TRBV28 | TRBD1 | TGTGCCAGCAGTTTTCGGGACAGGGGATATCAGCCCCAGCATTTT | CASSFRDRGYQPQHF
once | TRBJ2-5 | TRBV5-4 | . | TGTGCCAGCAGCCCCCGGCAAGAGCTACAAGAGACCCAGTACTTC | CASSPRQELQETQYF
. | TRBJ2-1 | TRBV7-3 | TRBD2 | TGTGCCAGCAGCTCGGGACTAAACAATGAGCAGTTCTTC | CASSSGLNNEQFF
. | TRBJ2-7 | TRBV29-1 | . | TGCAGCGTTGTGCTCGGAGAGCAGTACTTC | CSVVLGEQYF
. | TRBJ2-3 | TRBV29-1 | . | TGCAGCGGCTCGGGAGCCTACACAGATACGCAGTATTTT | CSGSGAYTDTQYF
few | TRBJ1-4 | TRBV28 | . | . | CASSFGGGSLFF
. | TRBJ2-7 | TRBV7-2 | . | TGTGCCAGCAGCTTAGCACCGTACTGGGGCAGAACAGAGGCCGAGCAGTACTTC | CASSLAPYWGRTEAEQYF
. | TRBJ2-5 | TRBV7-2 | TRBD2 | TGTGCCAGCAGCTTAGTCGCGGGAGGCCCCCAAGAGACCCAGTACTTC | CASSLVAGGPQETQYF
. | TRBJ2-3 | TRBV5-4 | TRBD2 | TGTGCCAGCAGCGCGGGACTAGCGGGAACAGATACGCAGTATTTT | CASSAGLAGTDTQYF
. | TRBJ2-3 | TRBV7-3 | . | TGTGCCAGCAGCTTGAATGCAGCGGTCAGCACAGATACGCAGTATTTT | CASSLNAAVSTDTQYF
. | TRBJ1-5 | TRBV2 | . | TGTGCCAGCAGTGGGCAGGGTGCCAATCAGCCCCAGCATTTT | CASSGQGANQPQHF
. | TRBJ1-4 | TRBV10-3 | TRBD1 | TGTGCCATCAGTGATCCAGGGACAGCGACTAATGAAAAACTGTTTTTT | CAISDPGTATNEKLFF
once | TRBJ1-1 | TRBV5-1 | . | TGCGCCAGCAGCTTGGCTAGGGTAATGAACACTGAAGCTTTCTTT | CASSLARVMNTEAFF
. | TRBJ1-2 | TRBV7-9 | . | TGTGCCAGCAGCCGGAGTGACTATGGCTACACCTTC | CASSRSDYGYTF
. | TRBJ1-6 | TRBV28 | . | TGTGCCAGCAACCCAGGGTTAAATTCACCCCTCCACTTT | CASNPGLNSPLHF
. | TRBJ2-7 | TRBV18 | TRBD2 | TGTGCCAGCTCACCTGGACTAGCGGGAGTAAGTTACGAGCAGTACTTC | CASSPGLAGVSYEQYF
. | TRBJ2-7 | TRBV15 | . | TGTGCCACCAGCAGGGGAGGAGGGGGTACCTACGAGCAGTACTTC | CATSRGGGGTYEQYF
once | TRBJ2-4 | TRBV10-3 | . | TGTGCCATCAGTGAGTCGATGGGAGCGGGCCTTAAAAACATTCAGTACTTC | CAISESMGAGLKNIQYF
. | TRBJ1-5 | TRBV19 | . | TGTGCCAGTAGTTTTTATAATCAGCCCCAGCATTTT | CASSFYNQPQHF
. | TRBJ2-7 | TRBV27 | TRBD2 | TGTGCCAGCAGTTTAGGTCCGGGACTAGCGACCTACGAGCAGTACTTC | CASSLGPGLATYEQYF
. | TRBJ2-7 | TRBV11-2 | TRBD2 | TGTGCCAGCAGCCCCCGGACTAGCGGAGGCTACGAGCAGTACTTC | CASSPRTSGGYEQYF
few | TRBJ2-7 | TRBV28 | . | TGTGCCAGCATATCCAGCCTCTCCTACGAGCAGTACTTC | CASISSLSYEQYF
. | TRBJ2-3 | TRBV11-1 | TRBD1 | TGTGCCAGCAGCTTGGGGACAGGGGGCACAGATACGCAGTATTTT | CASSLGTGGTDTQYF
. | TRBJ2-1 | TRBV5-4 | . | TGTGCCAGCTCTCGCGGGATTGGCTCCTACAATGAGCAGTTCTTC | CASSRGIGSYNEQFF
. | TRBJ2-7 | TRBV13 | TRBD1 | TGTGCCAGCAGCACTGTGGGACAGGGGGCGGTAGAGCAGTACTTC | CASSTVGQGAVEQYF
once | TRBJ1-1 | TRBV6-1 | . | TGTGCCAGCAGTGAAGTCCGTGAGAGTGAAGCTTTCTTT | CASSEVRESEAFF
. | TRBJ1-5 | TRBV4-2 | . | TGTGCCAGCAGCCAATCTGGGGGGTTTCAGCCCCAGCATTTT | CASSQSGGFQPQHF
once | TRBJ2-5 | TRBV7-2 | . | TGTGCCAGCAGCTCCCGGGGGCGGGAGACCCAGTACTTC | CASSSRGRETQYF
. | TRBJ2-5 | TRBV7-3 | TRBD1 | TGTGCCAGCAGTTCCGAGGGCCCCAACAGGGGGCTAGCAGAGACCCAGTACTTC | CASSSEGPNRGLAETQYF
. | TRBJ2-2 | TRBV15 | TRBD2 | TGTGCCAGCCGGACTAGGTCGAACACCGGGGAGCTGTTTTTT | CASRTRSNTGELFF
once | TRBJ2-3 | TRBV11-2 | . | TGTGCCAGCAGCTACCGGCGGGACGCCAGCACAGATACGCAGTATTTT | CASSYRRDASTDTQYF
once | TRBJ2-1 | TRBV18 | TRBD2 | TGTGCCAGCTCCCACGGACTAGCGGGAGCCTACAATGAGCAGTTCTTC | CASSHGLAGAYNEQFF
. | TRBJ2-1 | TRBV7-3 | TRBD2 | TGTGCCAGCAGCAACATAGCGGGCAGCTCCTACAATGAGCAGTTCTTC | CASSNIAGSSYNEQFF
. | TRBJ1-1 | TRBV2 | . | TGTGCCAGCAGTACCGCCGGGACAAACTCTGAAGCTTTCTTT | CASSTAGTNSEAFF